The 24 T cell receptor beta chains below come from one sample, sequenced in a study of prognosis after radiotherapy for stage I lung cancer. CDR3 of TCR beta was amplified from genomic DNA via a two-round multiplex PCR. Initially, in first-round PCR, primers specific to each TRBV and TRBJ gene were used. TCRdb re-analysed the multiplex PCR reads in MiXCR, keeping a single row per CDR3 protein. Among about 24,000 distinct CDR3 sequences, around 34% were seen once, and the ten largest hold approximately 67%. The source material was PBMCs, sampled before or after stereotactic body radiation therapy (not recorded which). These receptors were collected from a donor aged 50 or older with non-small cell lung cancer.

This clonotype has at least ten counts. The J gene is TRBJ2-3, the V gene TRBV6-1, with a tentative D call TRBD2 (6 bases). The germline CDR1 and CDR2 sequences are MNHNS and SASEGT. Trimming pared 0 bases from V and 4 bases from J, leaving 8 bases between. CDR3 length equals 14 residues. CDR3 in DNA: TGTGCCAGCAGTGAAGCAGGAGGGGCAGATACGCAGTATTTT. Protein product: CASSEAGGADTQYF.

This chain uses TRBV5-8 with TRBJ2-3; 9 nucleotides line up with TRBD2. The CDR3 has 16 amino acids. V lost 4 bases to trimming and J lost 1 base; unmatched junction nucleotides: 7. Germline assignment: CDR1 SGHTS and CDR2 YDEGEE. The CDR3 nucleotides read TGTGCCAGCAGCCCCGGGACTAGCTGGGGCACAGATACGCAGTATTTT. Translation gives CASSPGTSWGTDTQYF. Supplemented by reference TRBV5-8 and TRBJ2-3, the full variable domain reads EAGVTQSPTHLIKTRGQQATLRCSPISGHTSVYWYQQALGLGLQFLLWYDEGEERNRGNFPPRFSGRQFPNYSSELNVNALELEDSALYLCASSPGTSWGTDTQYFGPGTRLTVL.

The chain joins TRBV12-3 or TRBV12-4 to TRBJ2-1, with TRBD2 as a possible D gene (5 bases). The CDR3 runs to 14 residues. CDR3 amino acids: CACRISGSYNEQFF. The CDR3 DNA reads as TGTGCATGCAGGATAAGCGGCTCCTACAATGAGCAGTTCTTC.

This clonotype has ten or more counts. The chain links TRBV20-1 to TRBJ2-1; D may be TRBD2 (5 bases). The CDR3 loop spans 15 amino acids. Germline V gene data show CDR1 as DFQATT and CDR2 as SNEGSKA (reference sequence). Trimming pared 5 bases from V and 0 bases from J, leaving 14 bases between. CDR3 nucleotide sequence: TGCAGTGCTGAGGGCGGTGTGAGCTCCTACAATGAGCAGTTCTTC. Translated, it gives CSAEGGVSSYNEQFF.

Ten or more counts support this clonotype. The rearrangement joins TRBV6-1 to TRBJ2-1; 10 nucleotides align to TRBD1. V shed 6 bases and J 6 bases; nucleotides not matched to a gene: 5. The CDR3 length is 14 residues. Germline values: CDR1 MNHNS, CDR2 SASEGT. Written as DNA, the CDR3 is TGTGCCAGCAGCGGGGGACAGGGGCGCAATGAGCAGTTCTTC. Translating gives CASSGGQGRNEQFF.

In its sample, this clonotype was seen many times. The V gene is TRBV19, the J gene TRBJ1-6; D remains ambiguous. This CDR3 has 11 amino acids. The germline V gene encodes CDR1 LNHDA and CDR2 SQIVND (reference sequence). V was shortened by 1 base and J by 18 bases, with 10 bases between the two germline ends. The CDR3 bases are TGTGCCAGTAGTATAGGTGCGATGACCCACTTT. This translates into CASSIGAMTHF.

At least ten counts were recorded for this clonotype. The chain links TRBV11-2 to TRBJ2-7; D is perhaps TRBD2 (7 bases). Germline V gives CDR1 SGHAT, CDR2 FQNNGV. CDR3 size: 15 residues. Trimming removed 5 bases from V and 6 bases from J, with 20 bases in between. This chain's CDR3 is CASSQSGRGTIEQYF. In DNA form, the CDR3 reads TGTGCCAGCAGCCAGTCGGGGAGGGGGACGATCGAGCAGTACTTC.

J is TRBJ2-7 and V is TRBV12-3 or TRBV12-4, with 9 positions matching TRBD2. The trim removed 7 bases at V and 6 bases at J, leaving 10 bases unmatched. This CDR3 comprises 14 residues. Written as DNA, the CDR3 is TGTGCCAGCACCACCAGCGGGAGGCACCTCGAGCAGTACTTC. Amino acids: CASTTSGRHLEQYF.

In this sample, this clonotype turned up many times. As DNA, the CDR3 is TGTGCCAGCAGAGTAGACTTGAACTATGGCTACACCTTC. Translating gives CASRVDLNYGYTF. The chain links TRBV7-2 to TRBJ1-2; D uncertain. Germline CDR1 reads SGHTA; CDR2 reads FQGNSA. The V gene lost 6 bases and the J gene lost 2 bases, with 10 bases spanning the gap. This CDR3 contains 13 residues.

There are many counts of this clonotype. This chain joins TRBV3-1 and TRBJ2-3; 9 positions agree with TRBD2. V gave up 3 bases and J gave up 2 bases; unmatched junction bases: 3. The CDR3 contains 15 residues. CDR1 and CDR2 from the germline V gene are LGHDT and YNNKEL (reference sequence). The CDR3 sequence: CASSHTSGLTDTQYF. CDR3 in DNA: TGTGCCAGCAGCCATACTAGCGGGCTCACAGATACGCAGTATTTT.

There are many counts of this clonotype. This chain joins TRBV6-2 or TRBV6-3 and TRBJ1-1; tentative D call: TRBD1 (5 bases). This CDR3 is 13 amino acids long. CDR1 MNHEY and CDR2 SVGEGT come from the germline V gene. Between the trimmed V and J ends, which lost 10 bases and 0 bases, there was a span of 12 bases. This CDR3 is CATKGSVNTEAFF. CDR3 coding DNA: TGTGCCACCAAGGGGTCAGTGAACACTGAAGCTTTCTTT.

This clonotype was recorded many times. V is TRBV18 and J is TRBJ2-7; D gene unclear. The CDR3 is 13 amino acids. V was trimmed by 5 bases and J by 4 bases, leaving 12 bases between them. Germline V CDR1 and CDR2: KGHSH, LQKENI. The CDR3 DNA reads TGTGCCAGCTCAACGCGAAGCGCGTACGAGCAGTACTTC. Translation gives CASSTRSAYEQYF.

This clonotype came up a few times. This chain uses TRBV29-1 with TRBJ2-3, with D uncertain. In germline, CDR1 is SQVTM, CDR2 ANQGSEA. V was clipped by 4 bases and J by 0 bases, with 5 bases between them. This CDR3 region has 12 residues. CDR3 sequence: CSVAPSTDTQYF. In DNA form, the CDR3 reads TGCAGCGTTGCGCCAAGCACAGATACGCAGTATTTT.

J is TRBJ1-1 and V is TRBV30; 7 positions agree with TRBD1. The CDR3 consists of 15 residues. V shed 3 bases and J 3 bases; nucleotides not matched to a gene: 10. Germline V CDR1 and CDR2: GTSNPN, SVGIG (reference sequence). The CDR3 region is CAWSPNRGRYTEAFF. In DNA, the CDR3 is TGTGCCTGGAGCCCAAACAGGGGTAGATACACTGAAGCTTTCTTT.

There are many counts of this clonotype. This sequence joins TRBV7-2 and TRBJ2-1; D might be TRBD2 (6 bases). The CDR3 sequence is 17 residues long. Germline values: CDR1 SGHTA, CDR2 FQGNSA. Trimming took off 3 bases at V and 6 bases at J, with 21 bases between the two ends. CDR3 nucleotides: TGTGCCAGCAGCTTCACCGCTGCGGGGCCCCCCTCCAATGAGCAGTTCTTC. Its protein is CASSFTAAGPPSNEQFF.

This clonotype has a count of ten or more. The chain recombines TRBV6-1 with TRBJ1-2; the match to TRBD1 covers 7 bases. This CDR3 has 14 amino acids. V lost 6 bases, J lost 3 bases, and 7 bases stayed unmatched. Germline V gene sequence: CDR1 MNHNS, CDR2 SASEGT. The CDR3 sequence: CASRRTGIDYGYTF. CDR3 DNA sequence: TGTGCCAGCAGACGGACAGGTATAGACTATGGCTACACCTTC.

A remark on this clonotype: Possible read error: a much larger clone is one base away. The V call is TRBV6-1, the J call TRBJ2-4, with TRBD1 matching over 7 bases. The CDR3 loop spans 15 amino acids. Looked up from germline, CDR1 is MNHNS and CDR2 is SASEGT. The DNA for the CDR3 is TGTTCCAGCTCCTCGTTGACAGGGACCAAAAACATTCAGTACTTC. It yields the protein CSSSSLTGTKNIQYF.

Comment on this clonotype: Possible read error: a much larger clone is one base away. It is likely a read error, because the conserved phenylalanine at the end of the CDR3 is missing. The genes are TRBV6-2 or TRBV6-3 and TRBJ2-2; D unclear. In germline, CDR1 is MNHEY, CDR2 SVGEGT. V lost 0 bases to trimming and J lost 1 base, with 0 bases between them. The CDR3 has 13 residues. The CDR3 DNA sequence: TGTGCCAGCAGTTACTCGAACACCGGGGAGCTGTTTCTT. Translated, it gives CASSYSNTGELFL.

This clonotype was seen just once. The chain combines TRBV7-2 with TRBJ1-3; 7 positions match TRBD1. Germline loops: CDR1 SGHTA, CDR2 FQGNSA. This CDR3 comprises 14 residues. The trim removed 5 bases at V and 12 bases at J, leaving 13 bases unmatched. For the CDR3, the DNA is TGTGCCAGCAGCGCCTACCGATCGACAGGGAGCATATATTTT. It encodes CASSAYRSTGSIYF.

To note about this clonotype: Since a much larger clone is just one base distant, this may be a read error. The chain combines TRBV5-6 with TRBJ2-2; D may be TRBD2 (6 bases). Per germline, CDR1 SGHDT and CDR2 YYEEEE. This CDR3 has 16 amino acids. Here the CDR3 DNA reads TGTTCCAGCAGCTCCCGGGACTCAGGAAACACCGGGGAGCTGTTTTTT. This encodes CSSSSRDSGNTGELFF. Full variable domain (outside the CDR3, taken from reference TRBV5-6 and TRBJ2-2): DAGVTQSPTHLIKTRGQQVTLRCSPKSGHDTVSWYQQALGQGPQFIFQYYEEEERQRGNFPDRFSGHQFPNYSSELNVNALLLGDSALYLCSSSSRDSGNTGELFFGEGSRLTVL.

This clonotype was detected ten times or more. This chain connects TRBV19 to TRBJ2-3, with a tentative D call TRBD1 (6 bases). The CDR3 extends over 15 amino acids. V was pared by 3 bases and J by 9 bases, with 19 bases between. Germline-derived CDR1 and CDR2 are LNHDA and SQIVND (reference sequence). CDR3 bases: TGTGCCAGTAGTATGCGTAGGCAGGGGTCCGTCACGCAGTATTTT. It specifies CASSMRRQGSVTQYF.

Ten or more counts support this clonotype. The chain links TRBV11-1 to TRBJ2-3; the D call may be TRBD1 or TRBD2 (6 bases each). Germline CDR1 and CDR2: SGHAT and FQDESV (reference sequence). The CDR3 extends over 14 amino acids. Trimming cost V 4 bases and J 2 bases, with 10 bases left between them. The CDR3 here is CASSSGGYTDTQYF. DNA for the CDR3: TGTGCCAGCAGCTCCGGGGGCTACACAGATACGCAGTATTTT.

With respect to this clonotype: A single base separates this from a much larger clone, so it may be a read error. V and J are TRBV6-1 and TRBJ1-2, with a weak D call TRBD1 (5 bases). Germline V gives CDR1 MNHNS, CDR2 SASEGT. The CDR3 consists of 14 residues. The CDR3 is CACSSQATNYGYTF. DNA for the CDR3: TGTGCCTGCAGCTCACAGGCAACTAACTATGGCTACACCTTC.

At least ten counts were recorded for this clonotype. The V call is TRBV20-1, the J call TRBJ1-1; the match to TRBD1 covers 8 bases. The CDR3 runs 14 residues. Trimming took 2 bases from V and 5 from J; bases not matched to a gene: 7. CDR1 and CDR2 (germline): DFQATT, SNEGSKA (reference sequence). CDR3 sequence (DNA): TGCAGTGCTAGACAAGGACAGGGAGGTACTGAAGCTTTCTTT. Its protein is CSARQGQGGTEAFF.